These 9 T cell receptor beta chains share one sample of origin, sequenced in a study of blood T cell repertoires in COVID-19. Measured with immunoSEQ multiplex PCR; TCRdb has only the in-frame clones, and not every one. The sample consists of some 250,000 clones, around four fifths of them appearing once. The sample comprised peripheral blood. These receptors came from a man older than 75 with acute or convalescent COVID-19.

This clone was found a few times. The rearrangement links TRBV5-1 to TRBJ2-5; TRBD2 is a possible D gene (5 bases). This CDR3 spans 16 amino acids. CDR1 SGHRS and CDR2 YFSETQ come from the germline V gene. V was cut by 3 bases and J by 5 bases, with 20 bases left in between. In DNA form, the CDR3 reads TGCGCCAGCAGCTCCACGATTTCCGGACTGGCGGAGACCCAGTACTTC. Protein product: CASSSTISGLAETQYF.

This clone was seen once. This rearrangement joins TRBV29-1 to TRBJ1-2, with D unclear. The V gene's germline CDR1 is SQVTM and CDR2 ANQGSEA. V shed 2 bases and J shed 3 bases, with 10 bases lying between them. The length of the CDR3 is 13 residues. Here the CDR3 reads CSVEIGNYYGYTF. The CDR3, as DNA: TGCAGCGTTGAAATCGGGAACTACTATGGCTACACCTTC.

This clone has a single count. V is TRBV11-1 and J is TRBJ2-5, with TRBD2 matching 7 bases. The CDR3 has 15 residues. Germline-derived CDR1 and CDR2 are SGHAT and FQDESV (reference sequence). With V trimmed by 4 bases and J by 2 bases, 7 bases remained unmatched. This chain's CDR3 is CASSSGEGRQETQYF. The CDR3 coding sequence is TGTGCCAGCAGCTCCGGGGAGGGGAGGCAAGAGACCCAGTACTTC.

This chain links TRBV11-1 with TRBJ2-1, with 11 nucleotides matching TRBD2. CDR1 is SGHAT, CDR2 FQDESV, per germline (reference sequence). Trimming took 5 bases from V and 0 from J; bases not matched to a gene: 3. The CDR3 is made up of 16 amino acids. The CDR3 sequence: CASSPTSGSSYNEQFF. The CDR3 nucleotides read TGTGCCAGCAGCCCCACTAGCGGGAGCTCCTACAATGAGCAGTTCTTC.

CDR3 in DNA: TGTGCCAGTAGTAGCACAGGGGTGGGGAATCAGCCCCAGCATTTT. Protein sequence: CASSSTGVGNQPQHF. This chain joins TRBV19 and TRBJ1-5, with TRBD1 matching over 7 bases. The CDR3 covers 15 residues. With 4 bases clipped from V and 4 bases from J, the junction kept 7 bases outside the gene matches. CDR1 is LNHDA and CDR2 is SQIVND in the germline V gene (reference sequence).

This clone came up a few times. The chain employs TRBV19 and TRBJ1-2; 9 positions match TRBD1. The J segment lost 3 bases and the V segment lost 4 bases, leaving 9 bases of the junction unmatched. Per the germline V gene, CDR1 is LNHDA and CDR2 is SQIVND (reference sequence). The CDR3 extends over 16 amino acids. CDR3 residues: CASSTLTGGGYYGYTF. Here the CDR3 DNA reads TGTGCCAGTAGTACCCTCACAGGGGGCGGCTACTATGGCTACACCTTC.

V is TRBV6-5 and J is TRBJ2-1; D remains ambiguous. V lost 6 bases, J lost 7 bases, and 16 bases lay in between. Germline-derived CDR1 and CDR2 are MNHEY and SVGAGI. The CDR3 is made up of 14 amino acids. CDR3: CASRIDSGVNEQFF. The CDR3 nucleotides are TGTGCCAGCAGGATCGATTCCGGTGTGAATGAGCAGTTCTTC.

This chain connects TRBV5-1 to TRBJ2-5; D is possibly TRBD2 (7 bases). This CDR3 spans 13 amino acids. Germline V CDR1 and CDR2: SGHRS, YFSETQ. V was clipped by 7 bases and J by 5 bases, with 15 bases between them. The DNA of the CDR3 is TGCGCCAGCTCGGGGGGCCCGGGGGAGACCCAGTACTTC. Translation gives CASSGGPGETQYF.

The CDR3 DNA reads TGCGCCAGCAGCTCTAACCAAGAGACCCAGTACTTC. Protein: CASSSNQETQYF. The J gene is TRBJ2-5, the V gene TRBV5-1; no clear D. Germline CDR1 is SGHRS and CDR2 is YFSETQ. V lost 3 bases and J 0 bases, leaving 3 bases between the germline ends. This CDR3 comprises 12 residues.